This TCR beta chain was sequenced in a study of shared clonotypes between healthy human individuals. Regarding the study as a whole: The study's rarefaction showed incomplete sorted-subset sequencing despite large depth.

Clones were read by immunoSEQ multiplex PCR, and TCRdb kept only the in-frame ones, dropping some. The sample carries some 1,100,000 clones, approximately 80% recorded once. To note about this clone: Its cognate antigen is unknown.

Germline CDR1 reads SGHTA; CDR2 reads FQGTGA. The CDR3 is 13 residues long. With 5 bases removed from V and 6 bases from J, the gap between germline ends came to 12 bases. V is TRBV7-3 and J is TRBJ2-3, with a weak D call TRBD2 (6 bases). The origin of this receptor is a young man in good health. Some clones in this sample may be carry-over from other donors' samples. Sample: memory CD4+ T cells from PBMCs. Stated subset: CD45RA-negative fraction. CDR3 sequence reads: CASSLNLADTQYF. The DNA for the CDR3 is TGTGCCAGCAGCCTCAACCTAGCGGATACGCAGTATTTT.